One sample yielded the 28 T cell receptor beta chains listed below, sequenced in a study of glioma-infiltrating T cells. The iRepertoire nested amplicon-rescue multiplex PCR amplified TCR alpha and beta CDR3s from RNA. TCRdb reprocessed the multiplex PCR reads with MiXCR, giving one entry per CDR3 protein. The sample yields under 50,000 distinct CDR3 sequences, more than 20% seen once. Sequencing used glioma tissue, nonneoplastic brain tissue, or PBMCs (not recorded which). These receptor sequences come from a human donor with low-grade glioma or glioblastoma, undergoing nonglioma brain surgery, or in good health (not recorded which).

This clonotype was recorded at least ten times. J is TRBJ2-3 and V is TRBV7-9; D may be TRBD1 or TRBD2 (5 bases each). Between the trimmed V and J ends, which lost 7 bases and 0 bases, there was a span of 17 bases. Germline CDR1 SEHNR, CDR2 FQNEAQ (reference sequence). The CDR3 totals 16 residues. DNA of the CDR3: TGTGCCAGCACAAGGATTCTGGGGGATAGCACAGATACGCAGTATTTT. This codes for CASTRILGDSTDTQYF.

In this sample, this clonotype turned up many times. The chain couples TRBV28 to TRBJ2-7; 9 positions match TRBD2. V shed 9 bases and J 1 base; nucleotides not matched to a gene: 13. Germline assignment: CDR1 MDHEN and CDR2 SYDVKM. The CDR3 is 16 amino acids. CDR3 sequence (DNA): TGTGCCAGTACAATAGCGGGAGTAGGCGGGTCCTACGAGCAGTACTTC. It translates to CASTIAGVGGSYEQYF.

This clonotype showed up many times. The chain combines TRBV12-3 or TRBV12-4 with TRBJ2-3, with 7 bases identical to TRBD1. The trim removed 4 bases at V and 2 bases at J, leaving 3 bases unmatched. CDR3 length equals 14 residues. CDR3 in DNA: TGTGCCAGCAGTTCCCAGGGGGTCACAGATACGCAGTATTTT. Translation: CASSSQGVTDTQYF.

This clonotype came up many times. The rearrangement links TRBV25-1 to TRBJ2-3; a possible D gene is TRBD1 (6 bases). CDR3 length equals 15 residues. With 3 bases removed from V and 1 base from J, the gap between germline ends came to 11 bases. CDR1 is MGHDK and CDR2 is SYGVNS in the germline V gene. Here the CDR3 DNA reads TGTGCCAGCAGTGAGTTCGCAGGGGGCACAGATACGCAGTATTTT. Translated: CASSEFAGGTDTQYF.

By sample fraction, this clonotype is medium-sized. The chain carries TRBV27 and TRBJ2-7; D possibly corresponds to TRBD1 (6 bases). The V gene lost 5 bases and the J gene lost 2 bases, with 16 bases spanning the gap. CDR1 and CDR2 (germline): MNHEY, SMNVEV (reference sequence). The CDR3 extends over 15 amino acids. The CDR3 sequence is CASSLQQGIAYEQYF. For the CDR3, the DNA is TGTGCCAGCAGTCTCCAACAGGGAATAGCCTACGAGCAGTACTTC.

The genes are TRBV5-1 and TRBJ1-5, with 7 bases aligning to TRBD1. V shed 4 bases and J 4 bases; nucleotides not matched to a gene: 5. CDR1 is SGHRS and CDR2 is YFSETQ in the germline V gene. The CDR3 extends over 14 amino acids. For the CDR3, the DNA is TGCGCCAGCAGCCCGGGACAGACTAATCAGCCCCAGCATTTT. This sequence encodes CASSPGQTNQPQHF.

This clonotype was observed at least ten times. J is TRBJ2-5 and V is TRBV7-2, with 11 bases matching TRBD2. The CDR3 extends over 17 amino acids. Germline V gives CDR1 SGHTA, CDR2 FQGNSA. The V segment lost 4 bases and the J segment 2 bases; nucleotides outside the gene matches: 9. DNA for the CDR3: TGTGCCAGCAGCTCAACGCCGGGACTAGCGGAACAAGAGACCCAGTACTTC. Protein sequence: CASSSTPGLAEQETQYF.

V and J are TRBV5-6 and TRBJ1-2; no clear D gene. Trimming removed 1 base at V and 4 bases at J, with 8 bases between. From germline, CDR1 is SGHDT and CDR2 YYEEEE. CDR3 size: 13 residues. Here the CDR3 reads CASSLLGGYGYTF. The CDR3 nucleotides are TGTGCCAGCAGCTTGCTGGGCGGCTATGGCTACACCTTC.

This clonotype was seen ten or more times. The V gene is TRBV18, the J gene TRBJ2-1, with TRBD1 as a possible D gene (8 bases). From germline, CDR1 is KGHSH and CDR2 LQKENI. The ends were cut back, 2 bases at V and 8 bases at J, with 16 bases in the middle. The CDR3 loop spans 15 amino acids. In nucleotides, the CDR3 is TGTGCCAGCTCACCAACAGGGGGGGGCCGGGATGAGCAGTTCTTC. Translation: CASSPTGGGRDEQFF.

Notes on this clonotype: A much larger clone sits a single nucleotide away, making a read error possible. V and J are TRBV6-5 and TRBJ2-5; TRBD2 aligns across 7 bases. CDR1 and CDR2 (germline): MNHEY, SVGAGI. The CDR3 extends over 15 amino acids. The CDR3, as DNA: TGTGCCAGCAGCGAACTCGGGGGGAGGGGAGAGACCAAGTACTTC. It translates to CASSELGGRGETKYF.

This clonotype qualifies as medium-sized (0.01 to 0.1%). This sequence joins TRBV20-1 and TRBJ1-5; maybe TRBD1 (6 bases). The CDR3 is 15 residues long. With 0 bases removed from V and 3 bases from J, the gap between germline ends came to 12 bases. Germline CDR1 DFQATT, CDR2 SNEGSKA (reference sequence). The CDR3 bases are TGCAGTGCTAGAGATCGCCGACAGGTCAATCAGCCCCAGCATTTT. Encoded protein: CSARDRRQVNQPQHF.

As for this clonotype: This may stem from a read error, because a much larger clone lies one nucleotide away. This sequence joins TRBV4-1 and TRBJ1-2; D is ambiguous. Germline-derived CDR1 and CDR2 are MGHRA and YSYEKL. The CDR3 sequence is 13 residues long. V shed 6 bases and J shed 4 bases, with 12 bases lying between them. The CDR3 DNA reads TGCGCCAGCAGACACCGGACGGGCTATGGCTACACCTTC. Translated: CASRHRTGYGYTF.

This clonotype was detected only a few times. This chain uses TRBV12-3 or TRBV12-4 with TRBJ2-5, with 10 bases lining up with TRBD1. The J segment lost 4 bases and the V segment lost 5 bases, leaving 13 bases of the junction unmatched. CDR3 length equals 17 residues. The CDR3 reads CASSPPRGQGTRETQYF. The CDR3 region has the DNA TGTGCCAGCAGTCCGCCCCGGGGACAGGGGACCCGAGAGACCCAGTACTTC.

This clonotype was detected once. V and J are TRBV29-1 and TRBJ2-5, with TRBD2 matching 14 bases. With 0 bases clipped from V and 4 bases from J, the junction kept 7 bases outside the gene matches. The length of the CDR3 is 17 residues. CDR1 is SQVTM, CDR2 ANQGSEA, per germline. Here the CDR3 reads CSVEDLGLAGEGETQYF. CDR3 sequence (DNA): TGCAGCGTTGAAGATTTGGGACTAGCGGGGGAGGGAGAGACCCAGTACTTC.

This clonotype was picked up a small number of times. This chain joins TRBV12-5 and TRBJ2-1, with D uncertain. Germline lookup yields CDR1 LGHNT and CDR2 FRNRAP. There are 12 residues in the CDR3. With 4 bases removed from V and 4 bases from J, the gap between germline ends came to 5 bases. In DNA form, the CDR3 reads TGTGCTAGTGGTTACCTATACAATGAGCAGTTCTTC. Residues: CASGYLYNEQFF.

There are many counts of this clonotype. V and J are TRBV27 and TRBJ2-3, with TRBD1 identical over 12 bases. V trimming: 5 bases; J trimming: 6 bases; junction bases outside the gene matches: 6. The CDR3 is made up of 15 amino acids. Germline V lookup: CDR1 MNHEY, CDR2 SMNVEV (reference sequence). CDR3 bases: TGTGCCAGCAGTCAGAGGGACAGGGGGCTCGATACGCAGTATTTT. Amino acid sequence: CASSQRDRGLDTQYF.

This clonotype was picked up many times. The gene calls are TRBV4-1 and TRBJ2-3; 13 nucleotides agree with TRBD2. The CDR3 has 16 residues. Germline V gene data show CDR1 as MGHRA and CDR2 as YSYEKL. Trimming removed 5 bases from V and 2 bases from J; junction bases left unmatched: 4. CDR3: CASSRTSGGLTDTQYF. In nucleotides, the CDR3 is TGCGCCAGCAGCAGGACTAGCGGGGGCCTCACAGATACGCAGTATTTT.

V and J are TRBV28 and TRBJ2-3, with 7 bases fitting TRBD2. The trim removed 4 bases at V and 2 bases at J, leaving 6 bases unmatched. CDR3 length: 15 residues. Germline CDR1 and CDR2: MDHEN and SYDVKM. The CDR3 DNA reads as TGTGCCAGCAGTTCCTGGGCGGGGGACACAGATACGCAGTATTTT. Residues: CASSSWAGDTDTQYF.

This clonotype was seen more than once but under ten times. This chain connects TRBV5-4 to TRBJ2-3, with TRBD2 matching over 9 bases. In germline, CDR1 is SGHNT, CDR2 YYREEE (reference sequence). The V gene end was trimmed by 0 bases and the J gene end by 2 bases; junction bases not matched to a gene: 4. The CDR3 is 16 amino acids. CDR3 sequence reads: CASSLGLAAVTDTQYF. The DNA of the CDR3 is TGTGCCAGCAGCTTGGGACTAGCGGCCGTCACAGATACGCAGTATTTT.

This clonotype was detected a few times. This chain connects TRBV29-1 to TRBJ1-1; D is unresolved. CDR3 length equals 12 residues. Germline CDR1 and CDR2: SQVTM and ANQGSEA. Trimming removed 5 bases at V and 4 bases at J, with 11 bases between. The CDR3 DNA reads TGCAGCGTTTTGGACGTCTTCACTGAAGCTTTCTTT. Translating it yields CSVLDVFTEAFF.

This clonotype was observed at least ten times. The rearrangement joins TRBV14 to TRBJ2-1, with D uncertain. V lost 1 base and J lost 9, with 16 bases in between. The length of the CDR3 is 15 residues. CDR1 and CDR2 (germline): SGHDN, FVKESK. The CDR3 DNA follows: TGTGCCAGCAGCCAAGTAGCCAGACGGGCCGGTGAGCAGTTCTTC. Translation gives CASSQVARRAGEQFF.

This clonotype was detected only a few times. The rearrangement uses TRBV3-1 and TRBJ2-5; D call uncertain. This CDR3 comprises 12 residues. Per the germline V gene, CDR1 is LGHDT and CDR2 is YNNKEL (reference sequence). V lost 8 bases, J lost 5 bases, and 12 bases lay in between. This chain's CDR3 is CASGPVYETQYF. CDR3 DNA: TGTGCCAGCGGTCCCGTTTACGAGACCCAGTACTTC.

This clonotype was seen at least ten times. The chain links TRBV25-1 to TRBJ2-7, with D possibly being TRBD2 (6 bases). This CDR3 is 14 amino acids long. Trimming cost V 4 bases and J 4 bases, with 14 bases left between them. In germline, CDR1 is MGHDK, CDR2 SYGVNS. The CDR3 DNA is TGTGCCAGCAGTGGGGACTCGAACTTGTACGAGCAGTACTTC. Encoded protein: CASSGDSNLYEQYF.

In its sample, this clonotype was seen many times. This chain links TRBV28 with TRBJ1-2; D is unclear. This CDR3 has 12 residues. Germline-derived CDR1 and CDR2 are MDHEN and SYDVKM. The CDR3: CAARFANYGYTF. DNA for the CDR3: TGTGCAGCCCGTTTCGCTAACTATGGCTACACCTTC.

The CDR3 bases are TGTGCCATCAGCCACCGACAGATTCCCTACGAGCAGTACTTC. Amino acid sequence: CAISHRQIPYEQYF. V and J are TRBV28 and TRBJ2-7; D might be TRBD1 (5 bases). CDR1 and CDR2 (germline): MDHEN, SYDVKM. V lost 10 bases and J 2 bases, leaving 18 bases between the germline ends. The CDR3 extends over 14 amino acids.

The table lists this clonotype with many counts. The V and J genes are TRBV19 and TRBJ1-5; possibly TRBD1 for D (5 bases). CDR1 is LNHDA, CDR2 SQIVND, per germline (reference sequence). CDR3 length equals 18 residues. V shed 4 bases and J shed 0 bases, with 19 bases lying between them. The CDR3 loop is CASSRLQHGGYSNQPQHF. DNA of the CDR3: TGTGCCAGTAGTAGACTACAACATGGGGGGTATAGCAATCAGCCCCAGCATTTT. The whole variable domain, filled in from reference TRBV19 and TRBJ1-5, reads DGGITQSPKYLFRKEGQNVTLSCEQNLNHDAMYWYRQDPGQGLRLIYYSQIVNDFQKGDIAEGYSVSREKKESFPLTVTSAQKNPTAFYLCASSRLQHGGYSNQPQHFGDGTRLSIL.

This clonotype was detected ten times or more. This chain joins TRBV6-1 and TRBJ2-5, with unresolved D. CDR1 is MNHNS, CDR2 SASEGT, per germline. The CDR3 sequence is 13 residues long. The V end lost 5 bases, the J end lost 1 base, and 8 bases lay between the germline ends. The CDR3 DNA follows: TGTGCCAGCAGTTCACTATCCCAAGAGACCCAGTACTTC. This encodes CASSSLSQETQYF.

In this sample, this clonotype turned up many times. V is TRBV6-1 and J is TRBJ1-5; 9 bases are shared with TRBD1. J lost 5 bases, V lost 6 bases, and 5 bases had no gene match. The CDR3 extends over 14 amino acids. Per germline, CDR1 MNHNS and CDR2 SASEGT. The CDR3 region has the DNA TGTGCCAGCAGCCTACGACAGGGGGATCAGCCCCAGCATTTT. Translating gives CASSLRQGDQPQHF.